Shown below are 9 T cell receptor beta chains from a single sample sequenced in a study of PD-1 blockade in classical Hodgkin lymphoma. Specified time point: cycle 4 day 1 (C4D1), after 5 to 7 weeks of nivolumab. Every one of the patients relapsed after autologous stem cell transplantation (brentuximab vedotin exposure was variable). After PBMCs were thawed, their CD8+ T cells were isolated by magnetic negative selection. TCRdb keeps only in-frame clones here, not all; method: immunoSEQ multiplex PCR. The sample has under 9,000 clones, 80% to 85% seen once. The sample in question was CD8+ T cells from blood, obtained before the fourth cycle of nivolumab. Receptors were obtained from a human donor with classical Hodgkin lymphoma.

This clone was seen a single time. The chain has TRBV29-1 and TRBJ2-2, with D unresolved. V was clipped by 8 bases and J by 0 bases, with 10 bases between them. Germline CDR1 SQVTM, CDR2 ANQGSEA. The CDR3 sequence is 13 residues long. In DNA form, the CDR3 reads TGCAGCACCTTGACACCGAACACCGGGGAGCTGTTTTTT. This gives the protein CSTLTPNTGELFF.

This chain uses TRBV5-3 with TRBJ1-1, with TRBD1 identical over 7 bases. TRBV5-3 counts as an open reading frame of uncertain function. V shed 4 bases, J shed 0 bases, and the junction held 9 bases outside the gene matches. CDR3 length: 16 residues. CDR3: CARSPGQVTMNTEAFF. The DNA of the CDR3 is TGTGCCAGAAGCCCCGGACAGGTTACTATGAACACTGAAGCTTTCTTT.

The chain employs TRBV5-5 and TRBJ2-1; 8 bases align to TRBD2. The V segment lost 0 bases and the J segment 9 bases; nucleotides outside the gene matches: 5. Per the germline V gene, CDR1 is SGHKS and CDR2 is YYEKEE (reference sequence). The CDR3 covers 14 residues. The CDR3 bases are TGTGCCAGCAGCTTGGGACTAGCGACGGTTGAGCAGTTCTTC. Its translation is CASSLGLATVEQFF.

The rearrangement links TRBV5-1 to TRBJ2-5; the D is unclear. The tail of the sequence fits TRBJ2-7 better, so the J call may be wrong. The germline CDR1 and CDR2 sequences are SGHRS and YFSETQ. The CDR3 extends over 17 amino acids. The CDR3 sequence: CASSSWSGDDRRYEQYF. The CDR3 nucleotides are TGCGCCAGCTCCTCCTGGAGTGGGGATGACCGCCGATACGAGCAGTACTTC.

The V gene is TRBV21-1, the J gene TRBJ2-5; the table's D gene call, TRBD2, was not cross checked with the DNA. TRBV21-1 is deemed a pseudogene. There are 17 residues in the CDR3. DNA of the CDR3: TGTGCCAGCAGCTCACGACTAGCGCGCACACAACAAGAGACCCAGTACTTC. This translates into CASSSRLARTQQETQYF.

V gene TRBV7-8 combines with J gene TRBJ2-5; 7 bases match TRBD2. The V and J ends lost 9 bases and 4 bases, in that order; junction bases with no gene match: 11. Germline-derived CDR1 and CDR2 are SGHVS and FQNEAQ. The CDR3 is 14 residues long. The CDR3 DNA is TGTGCCAGTGGCCAGTCGTCGGGGGGAGAGACCCAGTACTTC. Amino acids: CASGQSSGGETQYF. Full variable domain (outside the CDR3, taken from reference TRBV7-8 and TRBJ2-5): GAGVSQSPRYKVAKRGQDVALRCDPISGHVSLFWYQQALGQGPEFLTYFQNEAQLDKSGLPSDRFFAERPEGSVSTLKIQRTQQEDSAVYLCASGQSSGGETQYFGPGTRLLVL.

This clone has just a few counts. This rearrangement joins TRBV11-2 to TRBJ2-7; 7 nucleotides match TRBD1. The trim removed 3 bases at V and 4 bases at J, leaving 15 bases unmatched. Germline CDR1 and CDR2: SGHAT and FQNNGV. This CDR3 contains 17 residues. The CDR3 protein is CASSLGSTGALTYEQYF. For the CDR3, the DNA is TGTGCCAGCAGCTTGGGCTCAACAGGGGCCCTGACTTACGAGCAGTACTTC.

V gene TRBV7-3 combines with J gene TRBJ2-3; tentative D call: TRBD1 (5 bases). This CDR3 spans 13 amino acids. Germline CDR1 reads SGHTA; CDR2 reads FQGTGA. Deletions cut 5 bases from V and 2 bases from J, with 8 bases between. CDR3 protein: CASSRGITDTQYF. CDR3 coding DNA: TGTGCCAGCAGCAGGGGCATCACAGATACGCAGTATTTT.

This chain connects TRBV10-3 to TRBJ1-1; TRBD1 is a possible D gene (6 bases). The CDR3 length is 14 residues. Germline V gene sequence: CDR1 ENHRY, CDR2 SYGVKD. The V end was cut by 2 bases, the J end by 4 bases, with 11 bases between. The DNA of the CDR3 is TGTGCCATCAGTGAGGAGGGGGGCAGCACTGAAGCTTTCTTT. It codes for CAISEEGGSTEAFF.